Reported below is one T cell receptor (beta chain). Its antigen is not identified. V was cut by 0 bases and J by 4 bases, with 11 bases left in between. CDR1 and CDR2 (germline): SGHDT, YYEEEE. The CDR3 is made up of 14 amino acids. While unrecorded immune exposures were likely, the donors were nominally healthy when sampled. PCR used 60 Vbeta primers and 13 Jbeta primers. The method was immunoSEQ multiplex PCR; TCRdb's version includes in-frame clones alone and lacks a portion of them. The sample has a few hundred thousand clones, around 85% seen once; the top ten hold 0.2% to 0.25%. The sample belongs to a study of cytomegalovirus exposure and HLA in healthy donors. Regarding the study as a whole: The likely explanation for a cluster of highly shared sequence variants was sequencing artifact. Previously analyzed data showed that most TCR beta V segments were productive at a frequency of about 87% or about 30%.

The gene calls are TRBV5-6 and TRBJ2-7; D is unclear. Sequences were obtained from PBMCs. This receptor was taken from a girl aged 2-9 years in good health and CMV-seronegative. The CDR3 region is CASSLGQNLYEQYF. CDR3 DNA sequence: TGTGCCAGCAGCTTGGGTCAGAATTTGTACGAGCAGTACTTC.